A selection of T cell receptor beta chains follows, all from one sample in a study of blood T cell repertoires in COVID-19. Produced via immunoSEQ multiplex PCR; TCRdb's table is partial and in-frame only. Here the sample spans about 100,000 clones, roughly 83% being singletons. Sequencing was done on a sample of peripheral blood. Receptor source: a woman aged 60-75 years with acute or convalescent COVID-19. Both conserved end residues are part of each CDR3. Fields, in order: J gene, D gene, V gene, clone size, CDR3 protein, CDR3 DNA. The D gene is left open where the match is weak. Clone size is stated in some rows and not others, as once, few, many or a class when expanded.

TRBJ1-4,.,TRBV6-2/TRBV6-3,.,CASSDISGDEKLFF,TGTGCCAGCAGTGACATCTCGGGAGATGAAAAACTGTTTTTT
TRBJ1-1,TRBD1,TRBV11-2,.,CASSFLVRGTNTEAFF,TGTGCCAGCAGCTTTTTGGTCAGGGGGACGAACACTGAAGCTTTCTTT
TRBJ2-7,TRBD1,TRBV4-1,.,CASSHLGDRGHEQYF,TGCGCCAGCAGCCACCTGGGGGACAGGGGCCACGAGCAGTACTTC
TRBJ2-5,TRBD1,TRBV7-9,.,CASSYGQVETQYF,TGTGCCAGCAGCTATGGACAGGTTGAGACCCAGTACTTC
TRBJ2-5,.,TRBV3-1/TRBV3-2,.,CASSQGQRWRGETQYF,TGTGCCAGCAGCCAAGGTCAACGGTGGCGCGGAGAGACCCAGTACTTC
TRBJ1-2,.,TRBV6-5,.,CASSYSGHHNYGYTF,TGTGCCAGCAGTTACTCGGGGCACCATAACTATGGCTACACCTTC
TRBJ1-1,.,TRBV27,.,CASLRQGLNTEAFF,TGTGCCAGTTTAAGGCAGGGGTTGAACACTGAAGCTTTCTTT
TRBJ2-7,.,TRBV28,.,CASSFVVTGYEQYF,TGTGCCAGCAGTTTTGTGGTGACAGGCTACGAGCAGTACTTC
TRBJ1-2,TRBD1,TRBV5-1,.,CASSPDRVDGGYTF,TGCGCCAGCAGCCCGGACAGGGTGGACGGTGGCTACACCTTC
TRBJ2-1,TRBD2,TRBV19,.,CASSIAGLEYNEQFF,TGTGCCAGTAGTATAGCGGGACTAGAGTACAATGAGCAGTTCTTC
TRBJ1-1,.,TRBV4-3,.,CASSQERRTEAFF,TGCGCCAGCAGCCAAGAAAGGAGGACTGAAGCTTTCTTT
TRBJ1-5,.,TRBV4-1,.,CASSQDPMGGQQPQHF,TGCGCCAGCAGCCAAGATCCAATGGGGGGGCAACAGCCCCAGCATTTT
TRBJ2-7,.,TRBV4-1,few,CASSQERRDEQYF,TGCGCCAGCAGCCAAGAGAGGAGGGACGAGCAGTACTTC
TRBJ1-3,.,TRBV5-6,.,CASSPWTEAGNTIYF,TGTGCCAGCAGCCCCTGGACAGAGGCGGGAAACACCATATATTTT
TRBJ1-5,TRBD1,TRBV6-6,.,CASSYLGQGGQPQHF,TGTGCCAGCAGTTACCTGGGACAGGGTGGGCAGCCCCAGCATTTT
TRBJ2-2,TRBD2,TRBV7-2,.,CASSSYLAGGPTGELFF,TGTGCCAGCAGCTCATACCTAGCGGGGGGGCCGACCGGGGAGCTGTTTTTT
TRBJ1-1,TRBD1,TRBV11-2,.,CASSGQAFDEAFF,TGTGCCAGCAGCGGACAGGCATTCGATGAAGCTTTCTTT
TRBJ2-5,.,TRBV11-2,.,CASSYSGAGETQYF,TGTGCCAGCAGCTATTCAGGGGCCGGGGAGACCCAGTACTTC
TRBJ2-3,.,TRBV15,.,CATSRDSGGSGDTQYF,TGTGCCACCAGCAGAGATTCGGGGGGCTCCGGAGATACGCAGTATTTT
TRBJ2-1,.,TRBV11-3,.,CASTQGGGVDEQFF,TGTGCCAGCACCCAAGGCGGAGGGGTCGATGAGCAGTTCTTC